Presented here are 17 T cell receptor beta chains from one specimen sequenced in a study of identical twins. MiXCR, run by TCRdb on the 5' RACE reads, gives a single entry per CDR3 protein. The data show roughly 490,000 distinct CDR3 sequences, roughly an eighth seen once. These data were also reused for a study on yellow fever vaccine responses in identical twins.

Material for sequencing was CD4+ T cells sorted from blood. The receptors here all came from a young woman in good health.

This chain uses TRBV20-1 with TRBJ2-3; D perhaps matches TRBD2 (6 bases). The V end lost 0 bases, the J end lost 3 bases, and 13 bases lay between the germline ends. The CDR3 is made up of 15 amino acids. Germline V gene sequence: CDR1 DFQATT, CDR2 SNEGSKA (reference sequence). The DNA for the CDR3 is TGCAGTGCTAGAGATCGGCGGGGCCCAACAGATACGCAGTATTTT. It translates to CSARDRRGPTDTQYF.

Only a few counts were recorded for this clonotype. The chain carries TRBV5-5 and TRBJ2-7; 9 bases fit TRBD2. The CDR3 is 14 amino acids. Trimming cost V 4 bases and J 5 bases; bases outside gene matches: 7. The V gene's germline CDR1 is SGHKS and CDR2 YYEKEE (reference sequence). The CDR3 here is CASSIRTSAHEQYF. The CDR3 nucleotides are TGTGCCAGCAGCATAAGGACTAGCGCCCACGAGCAGTACTTC.

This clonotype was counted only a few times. The DNA of the CDR3 is TGTGCCAGCAGCCGAAACGGCAGGTCGTACGAGCAGTACTTC. Its translation: CASSRNGRSYEQYF. V usage is TRBV11-2 and J usage is TRBJ2-7; unclear D gene. Trimming removed 5 bases at V and 4 bases at J, with 15 bases between. The CDR3 is 14 residues long. Germline CDR1 is SGHAT and CDR2 is FQNNGV.

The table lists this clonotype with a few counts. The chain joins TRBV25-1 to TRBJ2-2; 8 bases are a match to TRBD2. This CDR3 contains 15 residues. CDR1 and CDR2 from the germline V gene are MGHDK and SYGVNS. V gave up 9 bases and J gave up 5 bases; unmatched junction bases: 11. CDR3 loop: CASQDWAGGTGELFF. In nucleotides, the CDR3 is TGTGCCAGTCAGGATTGGGCGGGGGGTACCGGGGAGCTGTTTTTT.

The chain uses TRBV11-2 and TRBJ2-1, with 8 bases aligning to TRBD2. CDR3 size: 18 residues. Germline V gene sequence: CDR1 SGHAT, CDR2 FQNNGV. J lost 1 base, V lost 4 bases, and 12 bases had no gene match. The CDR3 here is CASSSRVAGKSSYNEQFF. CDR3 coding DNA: TGTGCCAGCAGCTCCCGAGTAGCGGGGAAGAGTTCCTACAATGAGCAGTTCTTC.

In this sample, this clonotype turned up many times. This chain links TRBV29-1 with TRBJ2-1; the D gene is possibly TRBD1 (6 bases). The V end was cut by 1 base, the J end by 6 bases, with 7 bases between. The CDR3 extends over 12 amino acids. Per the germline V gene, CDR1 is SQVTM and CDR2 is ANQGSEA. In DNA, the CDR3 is TGCAGCGTTGAAGTGACAGGCAATGAGCAGTTCTTC. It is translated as CSVEVTGNEQFF.

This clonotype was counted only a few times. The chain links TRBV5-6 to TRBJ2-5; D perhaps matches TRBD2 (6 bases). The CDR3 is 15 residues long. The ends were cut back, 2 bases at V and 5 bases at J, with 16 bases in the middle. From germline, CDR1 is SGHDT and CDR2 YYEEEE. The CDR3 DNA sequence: TGTGCCAGCAGCTTCGTGTCGGGGGAAGGGGAGACCCAGTACTTC. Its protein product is CASSFVSGEGETQYF.

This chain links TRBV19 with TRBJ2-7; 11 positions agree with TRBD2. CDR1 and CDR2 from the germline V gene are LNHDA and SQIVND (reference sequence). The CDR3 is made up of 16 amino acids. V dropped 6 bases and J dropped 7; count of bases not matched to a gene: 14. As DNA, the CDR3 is TGTGCCAGTAGCTTGTCGGCTAGCGGGAGGATGAGGGAGCAGTACTTC. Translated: CASSLSASGRMREQYF.

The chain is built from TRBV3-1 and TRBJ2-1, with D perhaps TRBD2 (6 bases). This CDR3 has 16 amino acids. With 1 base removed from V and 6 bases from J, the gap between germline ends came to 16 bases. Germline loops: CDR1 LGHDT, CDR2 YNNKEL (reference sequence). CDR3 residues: CASSQGVWGGSNEQFF. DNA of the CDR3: TGTGCCAGCAGCCAAGGTGTCTGGGGAGGCTCCAATGAGCAGTTCTTC.

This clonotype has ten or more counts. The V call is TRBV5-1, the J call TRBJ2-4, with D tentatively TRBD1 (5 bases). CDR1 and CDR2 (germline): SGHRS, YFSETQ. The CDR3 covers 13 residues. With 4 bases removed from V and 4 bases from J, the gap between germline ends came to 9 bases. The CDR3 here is CASSPDIKNIQYF. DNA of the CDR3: TGCGCCAGCAGCCCGGACATAAAAAACATTCAGTACTTC.

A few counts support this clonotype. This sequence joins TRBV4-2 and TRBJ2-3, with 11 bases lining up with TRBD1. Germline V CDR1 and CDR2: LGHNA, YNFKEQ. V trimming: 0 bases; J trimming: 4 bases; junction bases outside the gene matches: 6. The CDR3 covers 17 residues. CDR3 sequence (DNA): TGTGCCAGCAGCCAAGAGAAAGGACAGGGGGCCGCAGATACGCAGTATTTT. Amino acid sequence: CASSQEKGQGAADTQYF.

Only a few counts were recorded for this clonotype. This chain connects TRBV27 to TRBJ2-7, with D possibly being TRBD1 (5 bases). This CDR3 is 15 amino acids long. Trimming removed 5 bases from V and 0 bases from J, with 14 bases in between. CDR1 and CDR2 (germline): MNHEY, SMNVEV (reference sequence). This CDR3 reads CASSPFVGASYEQYF. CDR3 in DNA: TGTGCCAGCAGTCCGTTCGTTGGGGCCTCCTACGAGCAGTACTTC.

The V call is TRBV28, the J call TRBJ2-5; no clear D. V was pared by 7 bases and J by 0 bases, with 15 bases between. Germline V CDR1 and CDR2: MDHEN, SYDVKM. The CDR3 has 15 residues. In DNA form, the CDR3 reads TGTGCCAGCAAGGCGGACGGGTCGTACCAAGAGACCCAGTACTTC. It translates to CASKADGSYQETQYF.

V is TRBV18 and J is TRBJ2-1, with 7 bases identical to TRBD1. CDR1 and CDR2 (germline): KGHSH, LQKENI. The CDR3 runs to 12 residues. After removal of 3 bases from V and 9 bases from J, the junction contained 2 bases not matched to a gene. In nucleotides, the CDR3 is TGTGCCAGCTCACCCGCAGGGGGTGAGCAGTTCTTC. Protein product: CASSPAGGEQFF.

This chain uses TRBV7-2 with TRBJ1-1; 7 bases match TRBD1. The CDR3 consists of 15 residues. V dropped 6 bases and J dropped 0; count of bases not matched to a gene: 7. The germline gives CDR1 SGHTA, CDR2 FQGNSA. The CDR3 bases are TGTGCCAGCAGTGATAAGGGACAGCTGAACACTGAAGCTTTCTTT. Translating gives CASSDKGQLNTEAFF.

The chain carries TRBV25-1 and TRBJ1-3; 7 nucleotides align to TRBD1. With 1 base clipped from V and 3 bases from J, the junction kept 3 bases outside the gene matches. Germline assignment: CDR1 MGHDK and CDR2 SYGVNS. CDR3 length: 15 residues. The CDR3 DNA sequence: TGTGCCAGCAGTGAATCACAGGGGATTGGAAACACCATATATTTT. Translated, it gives CASSESQGIGNTIYF.

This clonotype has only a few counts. In DNA form, the CDR3 reads TGTGCCAGCAGCCAACAAAAGGTCGGACTAGCGGGGTTGCAGTACTTC. Protein product: CASSQQKVGLAGLQYF. This chain connects TRBV3-1 to TRBJ2-7, with TRBD2 matching over 12 bases. Per the germline V gene, CDR1 is LGHDT and CDR2 is YNNKEL (reference sequence). J gave up 9 bases and V 2 bases, and 11 bases lay outside the gene matches. The CDR3 extends over 16 amino acids.